The 8 T cell receptor beta chains in this list originate from one sample, sequenced in a study of T cell changes during pregnancy in multiple sclerosis. Libraries were prepared by immunoSEQ multiplex PCR; TCRdb keeps only in-frame clonotypes and omits some of them. The sample gives 73,000 or so clones, about nine tenths of which show up once; over 7.5% is in the top ten. This specimen was peripheral blood, taken after pregnancy. These receptors were taken from a female donor in good health, enrolled as a control in a pregnancy study.

V is TRBV18 and J is TRBJ2-5, with 7 bases lining up with TRBD1. The CDR3 covers 14 residues. Germline CDR1 and CDR2: KGHSH and LQKENI. After removal of 0 bases from V and 2 bases from J, the junction contained 0 bases not matched to a gene. In DNA form, the CDR3 reads TGTGCCAGCTCACCACCGGGACAGCAAGAGACCCAGTACTTC. Residues: CASSPPGQQETQYF.

The V call is TRBV10-3, the J call TRBJ1-5, with D hard to call. This CDR3 has 12 amino acids. In germline, CDR1 is ENHRY, CDR2 SYGVKD. V shed 6 bases and J shed 8 bases, with 11 bases lying between them. The DNA for the CDR3 is TGTGCCATCAGCGAAAGTCTAGAGCCCCAGCATTTT. Amino acids: CAISESLEPQHF.

This chain connects TRBV4-3 to TRBJ2-1, with 8 bases fitting TRBD2. The CDR3 runs to 16 residues. The ends lost 2 bases at V and 1 base at J; junction bases unmatched: 4. CDR1 is LGHNA and CDR2 is YSLEER in the germline V gene. CDR3 region: CASSQSPSGSYNEQFF. The CDR3 coding sequence is TGCGCCAGCAGCCAATCGCCTAGCGGGTCCTACAATGAGCAGTTCTTC.

The V and J genes are TRBV5-6 and TRBJ2-5, with a tentative D call TRBD1 (5 bases). There are 15 residues in the CDR3. Trimming shortened V by 1 base and J by 5 bases, and 15 bases separated the two germline ends. In germline, CDR1 is SGHDT, CDR2 YYEEEE. The CDR3 sequence: CASSLRVGPWETQYF. CDR3 sequence (DNA): TGTGCCAGCAGCTTGAGGGTGGGGCCGTGGGAGACCCAGTACTTC.

V gene TRBV5-4 combines with J gene TRBJ2-3; 10 nucleotides align to TRBD1. CDR3 length: 16 amino acids. CDR1 and CDR2 from the germline V gene are SGHNT and YYREEE (reference sequence). J lost 4 bases, V lost 0 bases, and 5 bases had no gene match. CDR3: CASSLDPGQGADTQYF. In DNA form, the CDR3 reads TGTGCCAGCAGCTTGGATCCAGGACAGGGGGCAGATACGCAGTATTTT.

The chain employs TRBV11-2 and TRBJ2-1, with D possibly TRBD2 on 5 matching bases. The V and J ends lost 4 bases and 0 bases respectively, with 16 bases between them. Germline V gene data show CDR1 as SGHAT and CDR2 as FQNNGV. The CDR3 is made up of 17 amino acids. The CDR3, as DNA: TGTGCCAGCAGCTCTCAAACGGGCGGGCTCTCCTACAATGAGCAGTTCTTC. Residues: CASSSQTGGLSYNEQFF.

This clone has a handful of counts. The V and J genes are TRBV11-3 and TRBJ2-1; D possibly corresponds to TRBD2 (5 bases). This CDR3 comprises 14 residues. Trimming pared 0 bases from V and 6 bases from J, leaving 9 bases between. Germline V CDR1 and CDR2: SGHNT, YENEEA. In DNA, the CDR3 is TGTGCCAGCAGCTTAGATGGAGGATCCAATGAGCAGTTCTTC. Translation gives CASSLDGGSNEQFF.

This chain uses TRBV30 with TRBJ1-1; D is uncertain. This CDR3 comprises 11 residues. The V end was cut by 6 bases, the J end by 10 bases, with 15 bases between. Looked up from germline, CDR1 is GTSNPN and CDR2 is SVGIG (reference sequence). CDR3 in DNA: TGTGCCTGCCTCCCGACTCCTGTAGCTTTCTTT. As protein: CACLPTPVAFF.